Listed here is a single TCR beta chain. Its antigen is unidentified. These data originate in a study of CD8+CD57+ T cells in acquired aplastic anemia. At the level of the study: Sorted CD4+ and CD8+ cells gave an average of roughly 3.3 ug of DNA. Points from the study as a whole: A set of 25 to 35 CD8+ CDR3 sequences was shared between patients and controls, and these sequences appeared highly expressed in patients.

The sequenced patients had an expansion of CD8+CD57+ cells seen by flow cytometry. Blood came from patients not yet given any therapy. Genomic DNA, serving as template, underwent TCR beta VDJ and CDR3 profiling. TCRdb reanalysed the reads using MiXCR and keeps one entry per CDR3 protein. The sample lists some 200,000 distinct CDR3 sequences, about 62% occurring once. The CDR3 runs to 14 residues. The V and J ends lost 0 bases and 6 bases respectively, with 10 bases between them. The germline V gene has CDR1 MGHDK and CDR2 SYGVNS. This TCR was recovered from a human donor with aplastic anemia. Material: sorted CD4+, CD8+, or CD8+CD57+ T cells (not recorded which) from PBMCs. The chain employs TRBV25-1 and TRBJ2-3; TRBD2 is a possible D gene (5 bases). The CDR3 protein is CASSEYGRRDTQYF. The CDR3, as DNA: TGTGCCAGCAGTGAATATGGTCGGAGGGATACGCAGTATTTT.